This T cell receptor beta chain was recovered during a study of metastatic and nonmetastatic thyroid tumors. Study information: Repertoires of blood and of tissue (tumor or nodule) from malignant and benign thyroid patients were compared. Study outcomes and limitations: The reported finding was significantly higher TCR beta diversity in malignant thyroid tumors relative to benign nodules, in blood and tumor.

There were no patients who had received any treatment before thyroid surgery. This clone was picked up many times. The antigen is undetermined. V shed 0 bases, J shed 7 bases, and the junction held 6 bases outside the gene matches. The CDR3 extends over 17 amino acids. Germline V lookup: CDR1 MNHNS, CDR2 SASEGT. As originally analysed: Researchers built a distant-metastasis classifier for papillary thyroid cancer that drew on CDR3 differences across clinicopathological groups. TCRdb redid the clone calls on the PCR reads using MiXCR. TCRdb, not the original authors, processed these V and J calls. The table lists about 42,000 clones, over 10% of them singletons.

Sequencing was carried out using blood. This TCR was recovered from a male donor with papillary thyroid cancer or a benign thyroid nodule (not recorded which). Some clones in this sample may be carry-over from other donors' samples. The J gene is TRBJ2-1, the V gene TRBV6-1; 13 bases align to TRBD2. The CDR3: CASSEAGTSGVWNEQFF. The DNA of the CDR3 is TGTGCCAGCAGTGAAGCGGGGACTAGCGGGGTGTGGAATGAGCAGTTCTTC.